Following are 2 T cell receptor beta chains from one sample sequenced in a study of blood T cells in healthy people across ages. The second PCR ran about 6 to 11 cycles with a sample-barcoded 5' primer and J-beta primers. TCRdb reprocessed the 5' RACE reads via MiXCR and lists one record per CDR3 protein. The top ten clones hold around 4% of a sample with about 1.5 million distinct CDR3 sequences, about 45% of them seen once. Sequences were obtained from blood. The receptors originated from a woman between 18 and 29 years old in good health.

V usage is TRBV2 and J usage is TRBJ2-2; D remains unclear. Germline V gene sequence: CDR1 SNHLY, CDR2 FYNNEI. This CDR3 spans 14 amino acids. Deletions cut 4 bases from V and 2 bases from J, with 8 bases between. This chain's CDR3 is CASSVSTNTGELFF. CDR3 sequence (DNA): TGTGCCAGCAGTGTTAGCACCAACACCGGGGAGCTGTTTTTT.

The chain is built from TRBV29-1 and TRBJ2-7, with D tentatively TRBD2 (5 bases). This CDR3 is built from 13 residues. Trimming left V 4 bases short and J 3 bases short, with 13 bases between. The germline V gene has CDR1 SQVTM and CDR2 ANQGSEA. The CDR3 protein is CSVGENGYYEQYF. DNA for the CDR3: TGCAGCGTTGGGGAGAACGGATACTACGAGCAGTACTTC.